These 24 T cell receptor beta chains originate from one sample sequenced in a study of blood T cell repertoires in COVID-19. Some clones are missing from TCRdb's copy, which holds only in-frame ones; the method was immunoSEQ multiplex PCR. The data hold around 130,000 clones, with around 89% observed a single time. Sample: peripheral blood. The source of these receptors is a man between 65 and 85 years old with active COVID-19.

V and J are TRBV27 and TRBJ2-7; 8 nucleotides match TRBD1. The CDR3 has 18 residues. From germline, CDR1 is MNHEY and CDR2 SMNVEV (reference sequence). The junction had 14 bases not matched to a gene; V was cut back by 1 base and J by 3 bases. CDR3: CASSLYGGRGRLGYEQYF. CDR3 DNA sequence: TGTGCCAGCAGTTTATACGGCGGCAGGGGGCGGTTGGGCTACGAGCAGTACTTC.

The chain combines TRBV29-1 with TRBJ2-5; D is uncertain. CDR1 is SQVTM and CDR2 is ANQGSEA in the germline V gene. V lost 6 bases, J lost 3 bases, and 11 bases lay in between. The CDR3 sequence is 12 residues long. Written as DNA, the CDR3 is TGCAGCGTGCGACTCGTTGAAGAGACCCAGTACTTC. The encoded protein is CSVRLVEETQYF.

J is TRBJ2-1 and V is TRBV7-2, with D possibly TRBD1 on 5 matching bases. Per the germline V gene, CDR1 is SGHTA and CDR2 is FQGNSA. The ends were cut back, 1 base at V and 6 bases at J, with 13 bases in the middle. The length of the CDR3 is 15 residues. The CDR3 DNA reads as TGTGCCAGCAGCTTAGTCAGCGCCAGGGCCAATGAGCAGTTCTTC. It specifies CASSLVSARANEQFF.

The CDR3 sequence is CASSLASTYNEQFF. CDR3 sequence (DNA): TGTGCCAGCAGCTTAGCGTCTACCTACAATGAGCAGTTCTTC. This chain links TRBV7-8 with TRBJ2-1; D call uncertain. V was pared by 0 bases and J by 2 bases, with 5 bases between. The length of the CDR3 is 14 residues. Germline V gives CDR1 SGHVS, CDR2 FQNEAQ.

The chain links TRBV27 to TRBJ2-1; TRBD2 agrees at 12 bases. The CDR3 extends over 17 amino acids. The V gene end was trimmed by 4 bases and the J gene end by 10 bases; junction bases not matched to a gene: 14. Germline V gene sequence: CDR1 MNHEY, CDR2 SMNVEV (reference sequence). The CDR3 coding sequence is TGTGCCAGCAGTTCATCCCAGACTAGCGGGAGCCTCAGGGAGCAGTTCTTC. Its translation is CASSSSQTSGSLREQFF.

This chain uses TRBV9 with TRBJ2-1; tentative D call: TRBD2 (6 bases). V was trimmed by 0 bases and J by 7 bases, leaving 11 bases between them. The CDR3 is 14 residues long. Germline-derived CDR1 and CDR2 are SGDLS and YYNGEE. CDR3 region: CASSVGGTRNEQFF. CDR3 sequence (DNA): TGTGCCAGCAGCGTAGGCGGGACTCGAAATGAGCAGTTCTTC. The variable domain in full, completed from reference TRBV9 and TRBJ2-1, reads DSGVTQTPKHLITATGQRVTLRCSPRSGDLSVYWYQQSLDQGLQFLIQYYNGEERAKGNILERFSAQQFPDLHSELNLSSLELGDSALYFCASSVGGTRNEQFFGPGTRLTVL.

V gene TRBV3-1 (or the pseudogene TRBV3-2) combines with J gene TRBJ1-5; 8 bases line up with TRBD1. The germline V gene encodes CDR1 LGHDT and CDR2 YNNKEL (reference sequence). This CDR3 has 15 residues. Germline trimming cut 3 bases from V and 5 bases from J; bases unmatched to any gene: 6. The CDR3 protein is CASSQGQVKYQPQHF. The DNA for the CDR3 is TGTGCCAGCAGCCAGGGACAGGTAAAGTATCAGCCCCAGCATTTT.

The sample holds a few counts of this clone. This chain links TRBV2 with TRBJ2-3; 9 positions match TRBD2. CDR1 is SNHLY, CDR2 FYNNEI, per germline. The CDR3 extends over 16 amino acids. With V trimmed by 4 bases and J by 3 bases, 8 bases remained unmatched. CDR3 coding DNA: TGTGCCAGCAGTGTACCGGGACTAGCTCGAACAGATACGCAGTATTTT. Translating gives CASSVPGLARTDTQYF.

For the CDR3, the DNA is TGTGCCAGCTCCCTATTTCACAGGGAAGGCTACACCTTC. Its translation: CASSLFHREGYTF. The V call is TRBV6-5, the J call TRBJ1-2; tentatively, D is TRBD1 (6 bases). V was shortened by 8 bases and J by 8 bases, with 18 bases between the two germline ends. CDR3 length: 13 amino acids. CDR1 and CDR2 (germline): MNHEY, SVGAGI.

The rearrangement uses TRBV28 and TRBJ2-3, with D perhaps TRBD1 (6 bases). The ends were cut back, 6 bases at V and 7 bases at J, with 14 bases in the middle. Germline V gene sequence: CDR1 MDHEN, CDR2 SYDVKM. The CDR3 extends over 13 amino acids. As DNA, the CDR3 is TGTGCCAGCAGGCCAGGGGCCGGCTATACGCAGTATTTT. The encoded protein is CASRPGAGYTQYF.

The chain links TRBV20-1 to TRBJ1-1; D not certain. The germline V gene has CDR1 DFQATT and CDR2 SNEGSKA (reference sequence). This CDR3 region has 13 residues. Between the trimmed V and J ends, which lost 3 bases and 4 bases, there was a span of 12 bases. CDR3 residues: CSASMAAVTEAFF. CDR3 bases: TGCAGTGCTAGTATGGCCGCCGTCACTGAAGCTTTCTTT.

The chain couples TRBV7-9 to TRBJ2-1; 9 nucleotides match TRBD2. The J segment lost 5 bases and the V segment lost 7 bases, leaving 15 bases of the junction unmatched. CDR1 is SEHNR, CDR2 FQNEAQ, per germline (reference sequence). This CDR3 has 17 amino acids. CDR3 DNA sequence: TGTGCCAGCAACCTAGGGGCGGGAGGGCCGATAAACAATGAGCAGTTCTTC. It encodes CASNLGAGGPINNEQFF.

This chain joins TRBV2 and TRBJ1-5; D may be TRBD1 (5 bases). The germline V and J ends were trimmed by 2 bases and 2 bases, with 13 bases remaining between them. The CDR3 consists of 16 residues. Germline loops: CDR1 SNHLY, CDR2 FYNNEI. CDR3 sequence reads: CASSELGVSGNQPQHF. CDR3 sequence (DNA): TGTGCCAGCAGTGAACTAGGGGTTTCGGGCAATCAGCCCCAGCATTTT.

This clone appeared a single time. The chain combines TRBV19 with TRBJ2-2; TRBD1 agrees at 9 bases. The CDR3 is made up of 15 amino acids. Per the germline V gene, CDR1 is LNHDA and CDR2 is SQIVND (reference sequence). V was clipped by 7 bases and J by 6 bases; unmatched bases: 9. The CDR3 DNA is TGTGCCAGTAATAGGGACAGGGTCAGGGCCGGGGAGCTGTTTTTT. This encodes CASNRDRVRAGELFF.

The V call is TRBV10-3, the J call TRBJ1-2; D is uncertain. The CDR3 is made up of 12 amino acids. The V end lost 0 bases, the J end lost 8 bases, and 7 bases lay between the germline ends. Germline V gene lookup returns CDR1 ENHRY and CDR2 SYGVKD. The CDR3 loop is CAISESLGGYTF. CDR3 in DNA: TGTGCCATCAGTGAGTCCCTAGGAGGCTACACCTTC.

V usage is TRBV19 and J usage is TRBJ2-5; 9 bases fit TRBD1. J was trimmed by 5 bases and V by 6 bases; bases with no gene match: 7. Per the germline V gene, CDR1 is LNHDA and CDR2 is SQIVND (reference sequence). The CDR3 covers 14 residues. Here the CDR3 reads CASRKGQGKETQYF. As DNA, the CDR3 is TGTGCCAGTAGGAAAGGACAGGGGAAGGAGACCCAGTACTTC.

The chain joins TRBV3-1 (or the pseudogene TRBV3-2) to TRBJ2-3; 7 bases align to TRBD2. The germline V gene encodes CDR1 LGHDT and CDR2 YNNKEL (reference sequence). The CDR3 length is 14 residues. V lost 8 bases, J lost 6 bases, and 11 bases stayed unmatched. CDR3: CASREEGVTDTQYF. The DNA of the CDR3 is TGTGCCAGCCGGGAGGAGGGAGTAACCGATACGCAGTATTTT.

V is TRBV24-1 and J is TRBJ1-5; 7 bases agree with TRBD1. Germline lookup yields CDR1 KGHDR and CDR2 SFDVKD. With V trimmed by 3 bases and J by 6 bases, 7 bases remained unmatched. There are 15 residues in the CDR3. For the CDR3, the DNA is TGTGCCACCAGTGATCGGGACAGCTCGAGTCAGCCCCAGCATTTT. This gives the protein CATSDRDSSSQPQHF.

J is TRBJ2-1 and V is TRBV6-5; 8 nucleotides match TRBD2. The CDR3 runs 14 residues. In germline, CDR1 is MNHEY, CDR2 SVGAGI. Trimming at V came to 8 bases and at J to 4 bases, leaving 7 bases not matched to a gene. This CDR3 is CASQAGAYYNEQFF. Here the CDR3 DNA reads TGTGCCAGCCAAGCGGGAGCTTATTACAATGAGCAGTTCTTC.

This sequence joins TRBV20-1 and TRBJ2-7, with TRBD2 identical over 11 bases. Losses at the gene ends were 3 bases for V and 4 bases for J; bases not matched to a gene: 5. Per the germline V gene, CDR1 is DFQATT and CDR2 is SNEGSKA (reference sequence). This CDR3 has 14 residues. In DNA, the CDR3 is TGCAGTGCTAGTACTAGCGGGAGTAGGTACGAGCAGTACTTC. It translates to CSASTSGSRYEQYF.

This chain uses TRBV6-5 with TRBJ2-5, with TRBD1 as a possible D gene (6 bases). The V end was cut by 10 bases, the J end by 5 bases, with 14 bases between. CDR3 length equals 12 residues. Germline CDR1 is MNHEY and CDR2 is SVGAGI. CDR3 sequence reads: CATTGLRETQYF. The CDR3 DNA sequence: TGTGCCACCACAGGGTTGCGGGAGACCCAGTACTTC.

This sequence joins TRBV29-1 and TRBJ2-1; possibly TRBD1 for D (6 bases). The length of the CDR3 is 14 residues. Germline CDR1 SQVTM, CDR2 ANQGSEA. V dropped 3 bases and J dropped 1 base, with 10 bases sitting between them. The DNA for the CDR3 is TGCAGCGTTGAGGGACAAATTTCCTACAATGAGCAGTTCTTC. It codes for CSVEGQISYNEQFF.

The chain combines TRBV7-9 with TRBJ1-6; weak D call: TRBD1 (6 bases). The V gene's germline CDR1 is SEHNR and CDR2 FQNEAQ (reference sequence). Trimming took 1 base from V and 7 from J, leaving 14 bases between them. The CDR3 consists of 16 residues. CDR3 sequence: CASSLVRSQGNSPLHF. CDR3 bases: TGTGCCAGCAGCTTAGTCCGGTCGCAGGGGAATTCACCCCTCCACTTT.

The gene calls are TRBV5-1 and TRBJ2-2, with D perhaps TRBD2 (6 bases). Trimming stripped 9 bases from V and 5 bases from J, with 17 bases between. This CDR3 contains 14 residues. Germline-derived CDR1 and CDR2 are SGHRS and YFSETQ. For the CDR3, the DNA is TGCGCCACCCAGTCGGGGGTGGGGACCGGGGAGCTGTTTTTT. This translates into CATQSGVGTGELFF.